This TCR beta chain derives from a study of cytomegalovirus exposure and HLA in healthy donors. Broader study findings: The majority of TCR sequences were rare, yet some public TCRs appeared in many donors.

On this clone: Its cognate antigen is unknown.

This table comes from immunoSEQ multiplex PCR, and its TCRdb copy is limited to in-frame clones, with some not included. The sample has some 98,000 clones; less than 90% are singletons. Trimming stripped 4 bases from V and 8 bases from J, with 20 bases between. Germline CDR1 is LGHNA and CDR2 is YNFKEQ. The CDR3 is 16 amino acids. The chain uses TRBV4-2 and TRBJ1-4, with a weak D call TRBD1 (6 bases). What was sequenced was PBMCs. The clonotype comes from a man aged 18 to 30 in good health and CMV-seropositive. For the CDR3, the DNA is TGTGCCAGCAGCCGACACCCCTCGGACAGTGAAGAAAAACTGTTTTTT. Its protein is CASSRHPSDSEEKLFF.